This TCR beta chain emerged from a study of cytomegalovirus exposure and HLA in healthy donors. Study background: A subsequent analysis stated that the 120 or so validation repertoires were run on the same platform as the roughly 670 first-cohort repertoires.

Clones were sequenced by immunoSEQ multiplex PCR, and TCRdb holds only the in-frame ones, with some missing. This sample has 45,000 or so clones, with roughly 93% found just once. Study findings and constraints: Subsequent analysis showed first-cohort TCR clusters tending to co-occur in over a hundred validation repertoires.

This clone has more than one count but fewer than ten. Its antigen is currently unknown. V was clipped by 4 bases and J by 10 bases; unmatched bases: 2. The V gene's germline CDR1 is SGHAT and CDR2 FQNNGV. CDR3 length: 14 residues. The donors were members of the roughly 120-subject validation cohort (separate from the approximately 670-subject first cohort). The TCR originated in a woman aged 18-35 years in good health and CMV-seronegative. The rearrangement joins TRBV11-2 to TRBJ1-6; 12 positions agree with TRBD1. The specimen sequenced was PBMCs. The CDR3 region is CASSWDRGQSPLHF. The CDR3 DNA reads as TGTGCCAGCAGCTGGGACAGGGGGCAGTCACCCCTCCACTTT. Combining the CDR3 with reference TRBV11-2 and TRBJ1-6 gives the whole variable domain EAGVAQSPRYKIIEKRQSVAFWCNPISGHATLYWYQQILGQGPKLLIQFQNNGVVDDSQLPKDRFSAERLKGVDSTLKIQPAKLEDSAVYLCASSWDRGQSPLHFGNGTRLTVT.